A selection of T cell receptor beta chains follows, all from one sample in a study of T cell clonotyping in hematopoietic cell transplantation. Only in-frame clones appear in the TCRdb table, and some are missing; sequencing was by immunoSEQ multiplex PCR. The profile covers fewer than 20,000 clones, with less than 80% appearing a single time and 8.5% to 9.5% taken by the ten largest. The sample comprised peripheral blood mononuclear cells. Source of these receptors: a woman aged 55-69 years in good health. Some clones in this sample may be carry-over from other donors' samples. The CDR3 runs from the conserved cysteine through the conserved F or W. The D gene is left open where the match is weak. The size of a clone is reported for some rows only, either as once, few or many, or as a class for expanded clones.

TRBV29-1	TRBJ1-3	TRBD1	-	CSVGTGSRNTIYF	TGCAGCGTTGGGACAGGGTCCAGAAACACCATATATTTT
TRBV6-5	TRBJ2-1	-	-	CASSYEPGPGRNEQFF	TGTGCCAGCAGTTACGAACCGGGCCCCGGTAGGAATGAGCAGTTCTTC
TRBV2	TRBJ2-7	-	-	CASSLLAGAGEQYF	TGTGCCAGCAGTCTCCTGGCGGGGGCGGGAGAGCAGTACTTC
TRBV29-1	TRBJ1-2	-	few	CSVGTNYGYTF	TGCAGCGTCGGGACAAACTATGGCTACACCTTC
TRBV27	TRBJ1-2	-	few	CASSLSPGVYGYTF	TGTGCCAGCAGTTTATCGCCAGGGGTCTATGGCTACACCTTC
TRBV30	TRBJ1-3	-	-	CAWSVNLGNTIYF	TGTGCCTGGAGTGTAAACCTCGGAAACACCATATATTTT
TRBV6-5	TRBJ2-2	-	-	CASSYSTSFRELFF	TGTGCCAGCAGTTACTCGACGTCTTTTCGGGAGCTGTTTTTT
TRBV20-1	TRBJ1-1	-	-	CSASTDTEAFF	TGCAGTGCTAGTACTGACACTGAAGCTTTCTTT
TRBV15	TRBJ1-2	-	-	CATSQSLGGYTF	TGTGCCACCAGTCAGAGTCTGGGTGGCTACACCTTC
TRBV29-1	TRBJ1-2	-	-	CSGGTGVTGYTF	TGCAGCGGGGGGACCGGGGTAACTGGCTACACCTTC
TRBV30	TRBJ2-7	-	-	CAWSVSSYEQYF	TGTGCCTGGAGTGTGAGCTCCTACGAGCAGTACTTC
TRBV4-3	TRBJ2-7	TRBD2	-	CASSQRLADEQYF	TGCGCCAGCAGCCAAAGACTAGCGGACGAGCAGTACTTC
TRBV6-4	TRBJ2-3	TRBD2	-	CASSAGGGTDTQYF	TGTGCCAGCAGTGCGGGGGGGGGCACAGATACGCAGTATTTT
TRBV25-1	TRBJ2-1	TRBD1	-	CASSEGRGLNNEQFF	TGTGCCAGCAGTGAAGGCAGGGGGCTTAACAATGAGCAGTTCTTC
TRBV28	TRBJ2-3	TRBD2	-	CASSAAGANYDTDTQYF	TGTGCCAGCAGTGCAGCGGGGGCTAACTATGACACAGATACGCAGTATTTT
TRBV5-1	TRBJ2-4	TRBD1	-	CASSLSGTGETIQYF	TGCGCCAGCAGCTTGTCGGGGACAGGAGAAACCATTCAGTACTTC
TRBV5-1	TRBJ2-3	-	-	CASSLSPGDTQYF	TGCGCCAGCAGCCTATCCCCTGGCGATACGCAGTATTTT
TRBV19	TRBJ1-2	TRBD1	few	CASNRDRGQDYGYTF	TGTGCCAGTAACCGGGACAGGGGGCAGGACTATGGCTACACCTTC
TRBV7-3	TRBJ2-5	-	-	CASSLFGGRETQYF	TGTGCCAGCAGCTTATTTGGGGGACGGGAGACCCAGTACTTC
TRBV30	TRBJ2-5	TRBD2	-	CAWGPGLGVWETQYF	TGTGCCTGGGGGCCGGGACTAGGGGTTTGGGAGACCCAGTACTTC